This T cell receptor (beta chain) was identified during a study of blood T cell repertoires in COVID-19. Across the whole study: Acute-phase and convalescent COVID-19 samples originated in the United States, Italy and Spain. In each case, the material was cDNA or gDNA derived from T cells, B-cell-depleted T cells, or PBMCs.

Per germline, CDR1 SGHTA and CDR2 FQGNSA. V was pared by 4 bases and J by 6 bases, with 5 bases of the junction left unmatched. CDR3 size: 15 residues. In the authors' methods: Reference gene primer amplification in the assay estimated nucleated cell counts. This table comes from immunoSEQ multiplex PCR, and its TCRdb copy is limited to in-frame clones, with some not included. Clone size and the V and J calls come from that table; the DNA yielded D and trimming. Of around 270,000 clones listed, around 86% are singletons. This clone was seen once. Sequencing was done on a sample of peripheral blood. This chain connects TRBV7-2 to TRBJ1-6, with 8 bases identical to TRBD1. This sequence originates from a man between 40 and 49 years old who had recovered from COVID-19. The CDR3 reads CASSSGGQGNSPLHF. The CDR3 DNA sequence: TGTGCCAGCAGCTCCGGAGGACAGGGTAATTCACCCCTCCACTTT.